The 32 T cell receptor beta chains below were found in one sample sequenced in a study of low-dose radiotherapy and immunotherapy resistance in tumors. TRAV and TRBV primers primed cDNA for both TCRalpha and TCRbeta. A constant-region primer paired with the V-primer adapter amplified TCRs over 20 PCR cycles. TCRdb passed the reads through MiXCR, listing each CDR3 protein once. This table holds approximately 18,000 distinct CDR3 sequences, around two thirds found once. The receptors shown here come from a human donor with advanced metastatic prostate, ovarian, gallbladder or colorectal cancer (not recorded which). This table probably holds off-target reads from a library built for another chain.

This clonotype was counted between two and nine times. The CDR3 bases are TGTGCCACCAGTGATCGCTTAGGGGTCCGTGAGCAGTTCTTC. This encodes CATSDRLGVREQFF. This sequence joins TRBV24-1 and TRBJ2-1, with D possibly being TRBD1 (5 bases). Trimming shortened V by 3 bases and J by 9 bases, and 14 bases separated the two germline ends. In germline, CDR1 is KGHDR, CDR2 SFDVKD. This CDR3 comprises 14 residues.

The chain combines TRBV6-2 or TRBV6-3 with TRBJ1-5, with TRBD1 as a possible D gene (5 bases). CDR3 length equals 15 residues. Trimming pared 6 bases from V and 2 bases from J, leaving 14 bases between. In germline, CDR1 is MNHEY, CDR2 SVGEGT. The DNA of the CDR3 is TGTGCCAGCAGCGTGGACACGTTGCGCAATCAGCCCCAGCATTTT. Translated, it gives CASSVDTLRNQPQHF.

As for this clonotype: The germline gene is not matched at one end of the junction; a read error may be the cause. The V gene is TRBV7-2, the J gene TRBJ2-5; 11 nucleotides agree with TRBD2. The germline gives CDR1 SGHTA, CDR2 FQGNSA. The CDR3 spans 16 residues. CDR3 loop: CASSLTSGSGGETQNF. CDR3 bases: TGTGCCAGCAGCTTAACTAGCGGGAGTGGTGGAGAGACCCAGAACTTC.

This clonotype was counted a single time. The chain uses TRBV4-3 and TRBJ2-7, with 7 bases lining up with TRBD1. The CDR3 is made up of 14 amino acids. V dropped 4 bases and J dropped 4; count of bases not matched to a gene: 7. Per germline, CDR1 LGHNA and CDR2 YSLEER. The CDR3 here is CASSPRQGGYEQYF. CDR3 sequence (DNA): TGCGCCAGCAGCCCAAGACAGGGCGGGTACGAGCAGTACTTC.

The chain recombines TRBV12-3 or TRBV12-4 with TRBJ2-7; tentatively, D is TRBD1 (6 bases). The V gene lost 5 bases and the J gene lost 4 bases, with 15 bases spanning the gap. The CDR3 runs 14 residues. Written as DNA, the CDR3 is TGTGCCAGCAGTCCAGGGGTCGTCGGATACGAGCAGTACTTC. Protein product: CASSPGVVGYEQYF.

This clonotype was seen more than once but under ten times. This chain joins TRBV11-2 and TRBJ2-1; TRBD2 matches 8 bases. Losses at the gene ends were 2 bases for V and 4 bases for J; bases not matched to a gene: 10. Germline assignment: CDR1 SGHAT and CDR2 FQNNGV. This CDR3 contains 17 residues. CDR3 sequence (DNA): TGTGCCAGCAGCTTACGCTCTATGCCTAGCGGGTACAATGAGCAGTTCTTC. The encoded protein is CASSLRSMPSGYNEQFF. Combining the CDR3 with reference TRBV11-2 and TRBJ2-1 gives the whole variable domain EAGVAQSPRYKIIEKRQSVAFWCNPISGHATLYWYQQILGQGPKLLIQFQNNGVVDDSQLPKDRFSAERLKGVDSTLKIQPAKLEDSAVYLCASSLRSMPSGYNEQFFGPGTRLTVL.

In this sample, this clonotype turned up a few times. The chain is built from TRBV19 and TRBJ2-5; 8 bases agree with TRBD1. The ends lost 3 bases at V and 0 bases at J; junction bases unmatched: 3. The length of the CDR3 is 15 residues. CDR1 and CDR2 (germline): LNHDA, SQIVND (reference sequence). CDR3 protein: CASSIQGAYQETQYF. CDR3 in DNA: TGTGCCAGTAGTATCCAGGGGGCCTACCAAGAGACCCAGTACTTC. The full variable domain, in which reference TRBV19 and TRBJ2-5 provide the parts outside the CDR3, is DGGITQSPKYLFRKEGQNVTLSCEQNLNHDAMYWYRQDPGQGLRLIYYSQIVNDFQKGDIAEGYSVSREKKESFPLTVTSAQKNPTAFYLCASSIQGAYQETQYFGPGTRLLVL.

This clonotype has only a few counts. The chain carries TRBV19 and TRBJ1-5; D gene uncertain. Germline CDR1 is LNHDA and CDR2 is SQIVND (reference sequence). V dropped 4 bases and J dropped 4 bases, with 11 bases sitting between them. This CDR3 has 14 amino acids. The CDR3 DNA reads TGTGCCAGTAGTAGTGGCAGGAGGAATCAGCCCCAGCATTTT. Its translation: CASSSGRRNQPQHF.

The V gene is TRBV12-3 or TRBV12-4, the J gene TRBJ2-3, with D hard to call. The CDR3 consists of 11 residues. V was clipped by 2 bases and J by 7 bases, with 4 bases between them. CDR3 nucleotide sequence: TGTGCCAGCAGTTTAAGTAATACGCAGTATTTT. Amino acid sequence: CASSLSNTQYF.

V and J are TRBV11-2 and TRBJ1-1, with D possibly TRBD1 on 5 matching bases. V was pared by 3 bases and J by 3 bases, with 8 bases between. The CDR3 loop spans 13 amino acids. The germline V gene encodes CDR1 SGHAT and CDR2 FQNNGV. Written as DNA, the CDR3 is TGTGCCAGCAGCTTTTCCAGGGACACTGAAGCTTTCTTT. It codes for CASSFSRDTEAFF.

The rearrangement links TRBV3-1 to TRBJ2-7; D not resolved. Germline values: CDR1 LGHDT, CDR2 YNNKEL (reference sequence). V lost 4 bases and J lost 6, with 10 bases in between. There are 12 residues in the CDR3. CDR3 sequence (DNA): TGTGCCAGCAGCCCTCACTTGGGCGAGCAGTACTTC. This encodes CASSPHLGEQYF.

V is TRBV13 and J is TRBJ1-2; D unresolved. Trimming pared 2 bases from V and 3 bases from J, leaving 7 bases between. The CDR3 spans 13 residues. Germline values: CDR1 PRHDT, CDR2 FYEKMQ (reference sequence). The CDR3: CASSLLGDYGYTF. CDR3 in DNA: TGTGCCAGCAGCTTATTAGGAGACTATGGCTACACCTTC. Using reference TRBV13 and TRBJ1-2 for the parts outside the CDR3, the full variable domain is AAGVIQSPRHLIKEKRETATLKCYPIPRHDTVYWYQQGPGQDPQFLISFYEKMQSDKGSIPDRFSAQQFSDYHSELNMSSLELGDSALYFCASSLLGDYGYTFGSGTRLTVV.

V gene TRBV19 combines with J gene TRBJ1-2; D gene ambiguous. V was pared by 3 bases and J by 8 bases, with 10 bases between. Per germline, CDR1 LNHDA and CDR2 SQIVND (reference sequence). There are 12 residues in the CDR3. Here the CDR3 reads CASSIGDGGYTF. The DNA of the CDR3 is TGTGCCAGTAGTATCGGGGATGGCGGCTACACCTTC.

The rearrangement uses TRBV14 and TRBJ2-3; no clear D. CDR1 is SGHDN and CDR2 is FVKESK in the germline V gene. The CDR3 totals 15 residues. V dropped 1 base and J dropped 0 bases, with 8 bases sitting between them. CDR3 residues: CASSQGTPSTDTQYF. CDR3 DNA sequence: TGTGCCAGCAGCCAAGGGACCCCTAGCACAGATACGCAGTATTTT.

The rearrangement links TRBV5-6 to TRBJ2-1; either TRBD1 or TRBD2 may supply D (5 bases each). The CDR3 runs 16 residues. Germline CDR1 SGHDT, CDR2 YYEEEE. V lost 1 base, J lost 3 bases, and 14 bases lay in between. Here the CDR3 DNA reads TGTGCCAGCAGCTTGAACGTTGGGGGACGCTACAATGAGCAGTTCTTC. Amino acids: CASSLNVGGRYNEQFF.

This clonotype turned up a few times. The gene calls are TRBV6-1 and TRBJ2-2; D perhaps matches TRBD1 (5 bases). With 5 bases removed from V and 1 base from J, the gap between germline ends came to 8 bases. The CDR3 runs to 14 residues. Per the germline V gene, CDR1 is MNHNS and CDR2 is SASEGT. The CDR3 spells CASSIDRNTGELFF. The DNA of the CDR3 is TGTGCCAGCAGTATAGACAGGAACACCGGGGAGCTGTTTTTT.

The chain's CDR3 is CASTLTEQPQHF. CDR3 sequence (DNA): TGTGCCAGCACCTTAACAGAGCAGCCCCAGCATTTT. The gene calls are TRBV28 and TRBJ1-5; D unclear. The CDR3 is made up of 12 amino acids. V lost 7 bases and J lost 7, with 11 bases in between. Germline CDR1 reads MDHEN; CDR2 reads SYDVKM. The variable domain in full, with the rest retrieved from reference TRBV28 and TRBJ1-5, is DVKVTQSSRYLVKRTGEKVFLECVQDMDHENMFWYRQDPGLGLRLIYFSYDVKMKEKGDIPEGYSVSREKKERFSLILESASTNQTSMYLCASTLTEQPQHFGDGTRLSIL.

This chain's CDR3 is CASSWTVRGARNTQYF. As DNA, the CDR3 is TGCGCCAGCAGCTGGACCGTCAGGGGGGCGCGGAATACGCAGTATTTT. V gene TRBV5-1 combines with J gene TRBJ2-3, with D perhaps matching TRBD1 (7 bases). V shed 3 bases and J shed 7 bases, with 21 bases lying between them. Per the germline V gene, CDR1 is SGHRS and CDR2 is YFSETQ. The CDR3 consists of 16 residues.

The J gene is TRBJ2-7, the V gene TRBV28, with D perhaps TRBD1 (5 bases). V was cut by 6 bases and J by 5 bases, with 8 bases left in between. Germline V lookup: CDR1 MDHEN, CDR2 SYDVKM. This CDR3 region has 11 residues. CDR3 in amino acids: CASSTGHEQYF. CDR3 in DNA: TGTGCCAGCAGCACAGGTCACGAGCAGTACTTC. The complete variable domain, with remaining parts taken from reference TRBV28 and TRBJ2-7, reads DVKVTQSSRYLVKRTGEKVFLECVQDMDHENMFWYRQDPGLGLRLIYFSYDVKMKEKGDIPEGYSVSREKKERFSLILESASTNQTSMYLCASSTGHEQYFGPGTRLTVT.

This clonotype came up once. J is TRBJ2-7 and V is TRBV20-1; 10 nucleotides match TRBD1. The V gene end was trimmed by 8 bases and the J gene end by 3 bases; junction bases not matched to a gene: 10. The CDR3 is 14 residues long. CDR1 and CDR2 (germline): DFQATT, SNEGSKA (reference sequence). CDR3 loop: CSTRTGGAYYEQYF. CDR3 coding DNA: TGCAGTACGCGGACAGGGGGGGCTTACTACGAGCAGTACTTC.

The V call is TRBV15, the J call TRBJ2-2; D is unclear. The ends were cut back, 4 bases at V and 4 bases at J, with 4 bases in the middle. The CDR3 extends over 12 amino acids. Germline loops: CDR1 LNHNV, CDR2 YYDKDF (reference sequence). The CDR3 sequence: CATSTTTGELFF. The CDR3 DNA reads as TGTGCCACCAGCACTACCACCGGGGAGCTGTTTTTT. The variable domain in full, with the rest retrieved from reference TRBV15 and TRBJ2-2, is DAMVIQNPRYQVTQFGKPVTLSCSQTLNHNVMYWYQQKSSQAPKLLFHYYDKDFNNEADTPDNFQSRRPNTSFCFLDIRSPGLGDTAMYLCATSTTTGELFFGEGSRLTVL.

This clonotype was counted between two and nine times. The CDR3 DNA is TGTGCCAGCAGCTCAGGGGCCCCATCCTACAATGAGCAGTTCTTC. It yields the protein CASSSGAPSYNEQFF. This chain joins TRBV5-4 and TRBJ2-1; the D gene is possibly TRBD1 (6 bases). The ends were cut back, 3 bases at V and 1 base at J, with 11 bases in the middle. CDR1 and CDR2 (germline): SGHNT, YYREEE (reference sequence). This CDR3 region has 15 residues.

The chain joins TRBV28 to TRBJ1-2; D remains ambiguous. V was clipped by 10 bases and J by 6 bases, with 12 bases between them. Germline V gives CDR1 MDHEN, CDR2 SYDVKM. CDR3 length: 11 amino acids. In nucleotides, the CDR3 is TGTGCCACCCGACAATACCATGGCTACACCTTC. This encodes CATRQYHGYTF.

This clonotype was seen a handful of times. This CDR3 reads CASSLVRGYTF. The CDR3 DNA is TGTGCCAGCAGTTTAGTCCGAGGCTACACCTTC. The chain employs TRBV6-6 and TRBJ1-2; D is uncertain. Trimming left V 4 bases short and J 8 bases short, with 8 bases between. Germline loops: CDR1 MNHNY, CDR2 SVGAGI (reference sequence). The CDR3 spans 11 residues.

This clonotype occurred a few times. CDR3 region: CASSLLVIETQYF. The CDR3 DNA follows: TGTGCCAGCAGTTTATTGGTCATCGAGACCCAGTACTTC. The chain combines TRBV28 with TRBJ2-5; no reliable D call. The V end lost 1 base, the J end lost 5 bases, and 8 bases lay between the germline ends. Looked up from germline, CDR1 is MDHEN and CDR2 is SYDVKM. The CDR3 runs 13 residues.

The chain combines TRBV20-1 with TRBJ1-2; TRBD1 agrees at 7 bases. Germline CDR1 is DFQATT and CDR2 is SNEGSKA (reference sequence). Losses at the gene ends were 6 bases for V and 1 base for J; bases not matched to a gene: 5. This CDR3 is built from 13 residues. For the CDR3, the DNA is TGCAGTGCCTCACAGGGGAGTAACTATGGCTACACCTTC. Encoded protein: CSASQGSNYGYTF.

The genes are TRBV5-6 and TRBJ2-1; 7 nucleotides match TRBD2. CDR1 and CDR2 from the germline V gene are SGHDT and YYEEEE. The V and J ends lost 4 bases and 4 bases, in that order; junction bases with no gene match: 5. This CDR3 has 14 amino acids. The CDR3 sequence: CASSAASGYNEQFF. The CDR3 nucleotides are TGTGCCAGCAGCGCGGCTAGCGGTTACAATGAGCAGTTCTTC.

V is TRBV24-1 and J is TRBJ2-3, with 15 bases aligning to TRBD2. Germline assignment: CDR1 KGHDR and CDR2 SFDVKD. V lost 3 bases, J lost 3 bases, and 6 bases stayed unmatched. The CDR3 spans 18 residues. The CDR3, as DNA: TGTGCCACCAGTGATCCCGCCGGGACTAGCGGGAGGACAGATACGCAGTATTTT. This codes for CATSDPAGTSGRTDTQYF.

CDR3 coding DNA: TGTGCCAGCAGTCCTCTCCGGACAGGGGGCACTGAAGCTTTCTTT. Amino acid sequence: CASSPLRTGGTEAFF. This sequence joins TRBV27 and TRBJ1-1; TRBD1 agrees at 10 bases. The CDR3 extends over 15 amino acids. Per germline, CDR1 MNHEY and CDR2 SMNVEV (reference sequence). The V and J ends lost 5 bases and 4 bases, in that order; junction bases with no gene match: 7.

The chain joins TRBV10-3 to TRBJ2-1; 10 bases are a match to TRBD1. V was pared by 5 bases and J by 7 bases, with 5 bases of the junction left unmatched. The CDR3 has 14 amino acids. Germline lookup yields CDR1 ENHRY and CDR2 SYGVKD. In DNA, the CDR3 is TGTGCCATCAGTTCGACAGGGGGCGTGAATGAGCAGTTCTTC. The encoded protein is CAISSTGGVNEQFF.

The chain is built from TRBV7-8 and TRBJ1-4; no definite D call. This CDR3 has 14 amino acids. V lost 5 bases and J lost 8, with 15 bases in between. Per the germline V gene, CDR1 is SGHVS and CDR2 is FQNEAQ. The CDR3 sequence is CASSAMVAGEKLFF. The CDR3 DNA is TGTGCCAGCAGCGCCATGGTCGCGGGCGAAAAACTGTTTTTT.

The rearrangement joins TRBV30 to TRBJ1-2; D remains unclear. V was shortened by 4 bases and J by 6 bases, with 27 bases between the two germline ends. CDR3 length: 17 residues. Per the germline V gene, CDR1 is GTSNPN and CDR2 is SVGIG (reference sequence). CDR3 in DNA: TGTGCCTGGACCGACCTTATAGGAGGCCGATCTGTTAATGGCTACACCTTC. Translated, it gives CAWTDLIGGRSVNGYTF. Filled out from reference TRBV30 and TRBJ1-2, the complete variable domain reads SQTIHQWPATLVQPVGSPLSLECTVEGTSNPNLYWYRQAAGRGLQLLFYSVGIGQISSEVPQNLSASRPQDRQFILSSKKLLLSDSGFYLCAWTDLIGGRSVNGYTFGSGTRLTVV.